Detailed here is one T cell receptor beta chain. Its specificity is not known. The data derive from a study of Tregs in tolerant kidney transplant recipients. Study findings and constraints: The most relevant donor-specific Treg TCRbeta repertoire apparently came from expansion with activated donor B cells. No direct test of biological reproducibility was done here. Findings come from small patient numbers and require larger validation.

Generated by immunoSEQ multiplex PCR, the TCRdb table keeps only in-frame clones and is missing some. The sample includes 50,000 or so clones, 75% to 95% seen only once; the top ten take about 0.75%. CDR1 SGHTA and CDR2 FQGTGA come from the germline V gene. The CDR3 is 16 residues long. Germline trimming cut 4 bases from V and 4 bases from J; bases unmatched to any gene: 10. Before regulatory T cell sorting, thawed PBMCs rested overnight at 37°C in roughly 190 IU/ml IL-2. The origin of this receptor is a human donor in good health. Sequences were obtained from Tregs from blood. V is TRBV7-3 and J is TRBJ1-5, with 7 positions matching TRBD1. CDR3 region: CASSSGTDKANQPQHF. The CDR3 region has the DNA TGTGCCAGCAGCTCCGGGACAGATAAAGCTAATCAGCCCCAGCATTTT.